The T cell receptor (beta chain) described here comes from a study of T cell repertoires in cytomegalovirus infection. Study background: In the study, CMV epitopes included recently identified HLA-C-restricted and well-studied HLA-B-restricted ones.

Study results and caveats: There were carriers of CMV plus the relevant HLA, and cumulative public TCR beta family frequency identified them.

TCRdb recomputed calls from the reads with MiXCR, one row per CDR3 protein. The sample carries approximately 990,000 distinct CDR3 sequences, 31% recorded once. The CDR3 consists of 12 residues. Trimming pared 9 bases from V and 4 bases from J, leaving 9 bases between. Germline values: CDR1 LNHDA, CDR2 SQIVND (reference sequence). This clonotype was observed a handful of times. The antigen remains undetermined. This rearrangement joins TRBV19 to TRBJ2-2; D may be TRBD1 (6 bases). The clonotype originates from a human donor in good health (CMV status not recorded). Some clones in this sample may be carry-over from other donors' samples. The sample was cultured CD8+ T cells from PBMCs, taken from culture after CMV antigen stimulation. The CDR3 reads CASTGITGELFF. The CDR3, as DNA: TGTGCCAGCACAGGGATCACCGGGGAGCTGTTTTTT.